The clone carrying this TCR beta chain was found a few times. As yet, its antigen is unknown. The data stem from a study of cytomegalovirus exposure and HLA in healthy donors. Findings of the study overall: In a later analysis, 16,951 TCR beta sequences were associated with HLA alleles at 0.05 false discovery rate.

Each donor was healthy, and each was a bone marrow donor. Germline CDR1 is SGHTA and CDR2 is FQGTGA. The CDR3 runs to 14 residues. The V and J ends lost 7 bases and 4 bases, in that order; junction bases with no gene match: 6. The PCR had 60 Vbeta and 13 Jbeta primers. Clones were read by immunoSEQ multiplex PCR, and TCRdb kept only the in-frame ones, dropping some. The sample consists of under 200,000 clones, around 80% of them appearing once. The sequenced material came from PBMCs. The genes are TRBV7-3 and TRBJ2-2, with 7 bases fitting TRBD2. The sequence was collected from a male donor in good health and CMV-seropositive. The CDR3 sequence is CASTWGGSTGELFF. CDR3 sequence (DNA): TGTGCCAGCACGTGGGGCGGGAGCACCGGGGAGCTGTTTTTT.